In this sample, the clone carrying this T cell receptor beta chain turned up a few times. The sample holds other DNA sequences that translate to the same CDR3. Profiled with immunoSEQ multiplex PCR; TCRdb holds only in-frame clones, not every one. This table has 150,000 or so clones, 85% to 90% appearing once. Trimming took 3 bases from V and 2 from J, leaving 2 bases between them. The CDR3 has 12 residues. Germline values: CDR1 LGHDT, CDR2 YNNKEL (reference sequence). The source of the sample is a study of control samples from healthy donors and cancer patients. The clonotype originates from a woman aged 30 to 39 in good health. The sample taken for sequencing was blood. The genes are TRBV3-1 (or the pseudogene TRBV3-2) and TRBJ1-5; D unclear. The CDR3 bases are TGTGCCAGCAGCCACGGCAATCAGCCCCAGCATTTT. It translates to CASSHGNQPQHF.